This passage covers 17 T cell receptor beta chains from one sample sequenced in a study of CD8 T cells in Susac syndrome. Random hexamers were used to reverse transcribe roughly 0.45 to 1 ug of RNA. TCRdb redid the calling of the immunoSEQ multiplex PCR reads with MiXCR, one entry per CDR3 protein. Of 120,000 to 150,000 distinct CDR3 sequences listed, 94% are singletons. Sample: CD8+ T cells from PBMCs. These receptors were obtained from a human donor in good health.

The chain uses TRBV27 and TRBJ1-2, with D maybe TRBD1 (5 bases). V was pared by 6 bases and J by 2 bases, with 7 bases between. CDR1 is MNHEY and CDR2 is SMNVEV in the germline V gene (reference sequence). This CDR3 contains 12 residues. CDR3 residues: CASRGVNYGYTF. CDR3 bases: TGTGCCAGCAGAGGGGTCAACTATGGCTACACCTTC.

For this clonotype: The conserved closing phenylalanine or tryptophan is absent in this CDR3, likely reflecting a read error. V usage is TRBV30 and J usage is TRBJ1-5, with D uncertain. Germline assignment: CDR1 GTSNPN and CDR2 SVGIG (reference sequence). The V end was cut by 0 bases, the J end by 7 bases, with 10 bases between. There are 13 residues in the CDR3. The CDR3 nucleotides read TGTGCCTGGAGTGTACAAGGGATGCAGCCCCAGCATCTT. Residues: CAWSVQGMQPQHL.

The genes are TRBV27 and TRBJ1-1; D is unclear. Germline loops: CDR1 MNHEY, CDR2 SMNVEV (reference sequence). The CDR3 covers 12 residues. V was shortened by 8 bases and J by 4 bases, with 11 bases between the two germline ends. Here the CDR3 reads CASGTLVTEAFF. In nucleotides, the CDR3 is TGTGCCAGCGGAACCTTGGTCACTGAAGCTTTCTTT.

The chain's CDR3 is CASRDTLNTEAFF. CDR3 nucleotides: TGTGCCAGCCGGGACACCTTGAACACTGAAGCTTTCTTT. This chain joins TRBV7-9 and TRBJ1-1, with D perhaps matching TRBD1 (6 bases). V was cut by 8 bases and J by 0 bases, with 10 bases left in between. Germline V gene sequence: CDR1 SEHNR, CDR2 FQNEAQ (reference sequence). The CDR3 sequence is 13 residues long.

This chain joins TRBV12-3 or TRBV12-4 and TRBJ2-1, with TRBD1 identical over 9 bases. This CDR3 has 14 residues. V trimming: 5 bases; J trimming: 5 bases; junction bases outside the gene matches: 4. CDR3 coding DNA: TGTGCCAGCAGTATCCGGGACAGGGACAATGAGCAGTTCTTC. Amino acid sequence: CASSIRDRDNEQFF.

This clonotype was recorded only once. The rearrangement joins TRBV3-1 to TRBJ2-1, with D possibly TRBD2 on 6 matching bases. The CDR3 consists of 14 residues. Germline assignment: CDR1 LGHDT and CDR2 YNNKEL (reference sequence). V lost 3 bases and J lost 13, with 19 bases in between. CDR3 coding DNA: TGTGCCAGCAGCCAGGTAGCGGACCTCGACGCCCAGTTCTTC. The encoded protein is CASSQVADLDAQFF.

This clonotype has just one count. This CDR3 reads CASSLQGTSAEQYF. In nucleotides, the CDR3 is TGTGCCAGCAGCTTACAAGGGACTAGCGCGGAGCAGTACTTC. The chain is built from TRBV13 and TRBJ2-7; 10 bases are a match to TRBD2. Germline CDR1 PRHDT, CDR2 FYEKMQ (reference sequence). This CDR3 has 14 residues. V was clipped by 2 bases and J by 7 bases; unmatched bases: 5.

This clonotype was observed a single time. The CDR3 DNA follows: TGCGCCAGCAGCCAAGATCAGGGCCTATCCGGGGAGCTGTTTTTT. It translates to CASSQDQGLSGELFF. The rearrangement links TRBV4-3 to TRBJ2-2, with D possibly being TRBD1 (5 bases). Germline V gene sequence: CDR1 LGHNA, CDR2 YSLEER. This CDR3 has 15 residues. V lost 0 bases to trimming and J lost 6 bases, with 11 bases between them.

This chain links TRBV29-1 with TRBJ2-7, with D possibly TRBD1 on 5 matching bases. Germline CDR1 and CDR2: SQVTM and ANQGSEA. V was clipped by 5 bases and J by 7 bases, with 12 bases between them. This CDR3 region has 11 residues. The CDR3 DNA follows: TGCAGCGTTTTTCAGGGTGGAGAGCAGTACTTC. Translation gives CSVFQGGEQYF.

The rearrangement links TRBV20-1 to TRBJ1-2; D is unclear. Germline V gives CDR1 DFQATT, CDR2 SNEGSKA (reference sequence). The V end lost 0 bases, the J end lost 1 base, and 9 bases lay between the germline ends. CDR3 size: 14 residues. The CDR3 region has the DNA TGCAGTGCTAGAGATCTCAAGGATAACTATGGCTACACCTTC. This encodes CSARDLKDNYGYTF.

The rearrangement uses TRBV30 and TRBJ1-1, with 9 bases matching TRBD1. The CDR3 consists of 14 residues. V gave up 4 bases and J gave up 5 bases; unmatched junction bases: 8. The germline gives CDR1 GTSNPN, CDR2 SVGIG (reference sequence). The DNA of the CDR3 is TGTGCCTGGACCATGGACAGGGGTAATACTGAAGCTTTCTTT. Residues: CAWTMDRGNTEAFF.

This chain links TRBV30 with TRBJ2-5, with 8 bases fitting TRBD2. V lost 4 bases and J lost 5; bases outside the gene matches: 6. The CDR3 is 13 residues long. CDR1 is GTSNPN, CDR2 SVGIG, per germline (reference sequence). CDR3 DNA sequence: TGTGCCTGGACAGCGGGAGTGGGGGAGACCCAGTACTTC. The encoded protein is CAWTAGVGETQYF.

This chain links TRBV5-1 with TRBJ2-2, with TRBD2 matching 7 bases. The V and J ends lost 2 bases and 6 bases, in that order; junction bases with no gene match: 4. The CDR3 has 14 amino acids. Germline CDR1 is SGHRS and CDR2 is YFSETQ. The CDR3 is CASSFEAGPGELFF. CDR3 nucleotides: TGCGCCAGCAGCTTCGAAGCGGGACCCGGGGAGCTGTTTTTT.

The J gene is TRBJ2-7, the V gene TRBV9; a possible D gene is TRBD2 (6 bases). Trimming removed 3 bases from V and 0 bases from J, with 19 bases in between. From germline, CDR1 is SGDLS and CDR2 YYNGEE. The CDR3 length is 17 residues. The CDR3, as DNA: TGTGCCAGCAGCGGGCCCAGGGCGGGACTCCACTCCTACGAGCAGTACTTC. Its protein is CASSGPRAGLHSYEQYF. The whole variable domain, remainder taken from reference TRBV9 and TRBJ2-7, is DSGVTQTPKHLITATGQRVTLRCSPRSGDLSVYWYQQSLDQGLQFLIQYYNGEERAKGNILERFSAQQFPDLHSELNLSSLELGDSALYFCASSGPRAGLHSYEQYFGPGTRLTVT.

CDR3 sequence reads: CAWSVLGNYGYTF. The CDR3 DNA reads as TGTGCCTGGAGTGTACTGGGGAACTATGGCTACACCTTC. The rearrangement joins TRBV30 to TRBJ1-2; no clear D. CDR1 GTSNPN and CDR2 SVGIG come from the germline V gene (reference sequence). The CDR3 is 13 amino acids. V gave up 0 bases and J gave up 2 bases, with 7 bases separating them.

The chain uses TRBV12-3 or TRBV12-4 and TRBJ1-1; no firm D call. The CDR3 sequence is 14 residues long. The germline V and J ends were trimmed by 4 bases and 1 base, with 10 bases remaining between them. The CDR3 coding sequence is TGTGCCAGCAGTTACATAACAGAGAACACTGAAGCTTTCTTT. Protein product: CASSYITENTEAFF.

The rearrangement links TRBV30 to TRBJ1-1; TRBD1 might be the D (5 bases). In germline, CDR1 is GTSNPN, CDR2 SVGIG (reference sequence). This CDR3 has 13 residues. V lost 3 bases to trimming and J lost 4 bases, with 12 bases between them. The CDR3 DNA is TGTGCCTGGAGAATTGGGGGGACCACTGAAGCTTTCTTT. Amino acid sequence: CAWRIGGTTEAFF.